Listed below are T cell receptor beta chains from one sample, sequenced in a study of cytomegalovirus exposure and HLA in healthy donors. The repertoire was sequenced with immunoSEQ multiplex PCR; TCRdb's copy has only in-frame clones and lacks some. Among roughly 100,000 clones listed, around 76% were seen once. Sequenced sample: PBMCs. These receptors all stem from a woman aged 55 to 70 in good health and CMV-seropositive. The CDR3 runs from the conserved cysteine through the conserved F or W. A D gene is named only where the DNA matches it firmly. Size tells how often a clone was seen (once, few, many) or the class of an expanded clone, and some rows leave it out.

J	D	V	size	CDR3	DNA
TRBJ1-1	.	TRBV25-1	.	CASSEFKWGPTEAFF	TGTGCCAGCAGTGAATTTAAGTGGGGCCCCACTGAAGCTTTCTTT
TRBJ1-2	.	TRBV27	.	CASSPRGYYGYTF	TGTGCCAGCAGTCCCCGCGGATACTATGGCTACACCTTC
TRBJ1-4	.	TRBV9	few	CASSPQVVSEKLFF	TGTGCCAGCAGCCCCCAGGTGGTCAGCGAAAAACTGTTTTTT
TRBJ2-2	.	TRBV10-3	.	CAISDSYTGELFF	TGTGCCATCAGTGACTCCTACACCGGGGAGCTGTTTTTT
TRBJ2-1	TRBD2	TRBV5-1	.	CASSSRAGTTYNEQFF	TGCGCCAGCAGCTCCCGAGCGGGAACAACCTACAATGAGCAGTTCTTC
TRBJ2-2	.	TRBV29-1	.	CSVRGGLATGELFF	TGCAGCGTTCGAGGTGGCCTAGCAACCGGGGAGCTGTTTTTT
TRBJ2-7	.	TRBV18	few	CASSPGGGADEQYF	TGTGCCAGCTCACCGGGTGGAGGGGCCGACGAGCAGTACTTC
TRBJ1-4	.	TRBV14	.	CASSPRGRNEKLFF	TGTGCCAGCAGCCCCCGAGGGCGTAATGAAAAACTGTTTTTT
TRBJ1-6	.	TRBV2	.	CASEYSSPLHF	TGTGCCAGCGAATACAGTTCACCCCTCCACTTT
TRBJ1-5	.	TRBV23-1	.	CASLKRWQPQHF	TGCGCCAGCCTCAAGCGTTGGCAGCCCCAGCATTTT
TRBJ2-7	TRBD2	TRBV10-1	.	CASSTGTSGPYEQYF	TGCGCCAGCAGTACCGGGACTAGCGGACCATACGAGCAGTACTTC
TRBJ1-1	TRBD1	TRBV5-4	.	CASSLPDRAEAFF	TGTGCCAGCAGCCTTCCGGACAGGGCTGAAGCTTTCTTT
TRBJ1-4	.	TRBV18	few	CASSPPGLTYSQLFF	TGTGCCAGCTCACCACCGGGACTCACATATTCACAACTGTTTTTT
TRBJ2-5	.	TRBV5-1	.	CASSLDRPMETQYF	TGCGCCAGCAGCTTGGACAGACCAATGGAGACCCAGTACTTC
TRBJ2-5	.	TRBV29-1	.	CSVAALRGETQYF	TGCAGCGTTGCCGCTCTGAGAGGCGAGACCCAGTACTTC
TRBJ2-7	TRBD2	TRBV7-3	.	CASSPSTSRSYEQYF	TGTGCCAGCAGCCCGTCGACTAGCCGGAGTTACGAGCAGTACTTC
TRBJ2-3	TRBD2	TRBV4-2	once	CASSYRSILAESTDTQYF	TGTGCCAGCAGCTACCGCTCGATCCTAGCGGAAAGCACAGATACGCAGTATTTT
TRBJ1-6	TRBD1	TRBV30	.	CAWIGTGNSPLHF	TGTGCCTGGATAGGGACAGGGAATTCACCCCTCCACTTT